One and the same sample provided the 31 T cell receptor beta chains below, sequenced in a study of blood T cell repertoires in COVID-19. TCRdb's copy holds only in-frame clones and misses some; the assay was immunoSEQ multiplex PCR. This sample yields around 86,000 clones, of which 87% are seen a single time; less than 5% belongs to the top ten. Sequencing was performed on peripheral blood. The receptors derive from a woman of 80 years or more with acute or convalescent COVID-19.

Here the CDR3 reads CSAGGGGYNEQFF. As DNA, the CDR3 is TGCAGCGCCGGTGGGGGGGGTTACAATGAGCAGTTCTTC. The chain uses TRBV29-1 and TRBJ2-1; 7 bases are a match to TRBD2. The ends lost 7 bases at V and 4 bases at J; junction bases unmatched: 7. This CDR3 contains 13 residues. The V gene's germline CDR1 is SQVTM and CDR2 ANQGSEA.

The rearrangement uses TRBV5-1 and TRBJ2-5; TRBD2 agrees at 10 bases. Losses at the gene ends were 0 bases for V and 1 base for J; bases not matched to a gene: 3. Per the germline V gene, CDR1 is SGHRS and CDR2 is YFSETQ. This CDR3 has 16 residues. The CDR3 DNA sequence: TGCGCCAGCAGCTTGGGAGCTAGCGGGAGCCAAGAGACCCAGTACTTC. Its protein is CASSLGASGSQETQYF.

The CDR3 nucleotides are TGTGCCAGCACCTCCGGTGGCCGGTCGGGATTTATGAACACTGAAGCTTTCTTT. This encodes CASTSGGRSGFMNTEAFF. The chain couples TRBV27 to TRBJ1-1; no firm D call. CDR3 length: 18 residues. In germline, CDR1 is MNHEY, CDR2 SMNVEV (reference sequence). Trimming shortened V by 7 bases and J by 0 bases, and 24 bases separated the two germline ends.

The chain joins TRBV10-3 to TRBJ1-1; D is unresolved. V lost 6 bases and J 0 bases, leaving 8 bases between the germline ends. The CDR3 has 13 amino acids. Per germline, CDR1 ENHRY and CDR2 SYGVKD. CDR3 amino acids: CAISGHVNTEAFF. The CDR3 coding sequence is TGTGCCATCAGCGGTCACGTGAACACTGAAGCTTTCTTT.

Only one count was recorded for this clone. The chain joins TRBV5-8 to TRBJ1-4; the match to TRBD1 covers 9 bases. J gave up 7 bases and V 0 bases, and 7 bases lay outside the gene matches. CDR1 SGHTS and CDR2 YDEGEE come from the germline V gene. The CDR3 totals 16 residues. Written as DNA, the CDR3 is TGTGCCAGCAGCTTGGACTACAGGGGGCCAGGTGAAAAACTGTTTTTT. It encodes CASSLDYRGPGEKLFF.

The genes are TRBV20-1 and TRBJ1-1, with D unclear. CDR1 is DFQATT and CDR2 is SNEGSKA in the germline V gene (reference sequence). Deletions cut 3 bases from V and 3 bases from J, with 5 bases between. The CDR3 covers 11 residues. CDR3 sequence (DNA): TGCAGTGCTAGGGAGTACACTGAAGCTTTCTTT. Amino acids: CSAREYTEAFF.

The V gene is TRBV29-1, the J gene TRBJ1-1, with 7 bases identical to TRBD1. The CDR3 consists of 12 residues. CDR1 SQVTM and CDR2 ANQGSEA come from the germline V gene. With V trimmed by 4 bases and J by 10 bases, 9 bases remained unmatched. The chain's CDR3 is CSVGSQGRAAFF. CDR3 coding DNA: TGCAGCGTTGGTTCACAGGGGCGGGCAGCTTTCTTT.

This chain connects TRBV7-9 to TRBJ1-2; 7 bases line up with TRBD1. Germline CDR1 reads SEHNR; CDR2 reads FQNEAQ (reference sequence). This CDR3 comprises 13 residues. V was clipped by 5 bases and J by 3 bases; unmatched bases: 3. The CDR3 loop reads CASSLGQYYGYTF. The CDR3 bases are TGTGCCAGCAGCCTGGGACAGTACTATGGCTACACCTTC.

V and J are TRBV4-1 and TRBJ2-5, with unresolved D. CDR1 MGHRA and CDR2 YSYEKL come from the germline V gene. This CDR3 has 15 residues. V dropped 0 bases and J dropped 1 base, with 9 bases sitting between them. The CDR3 region is CASSQDGLIQETQYF. The CDR3 nucleotides read TGCGCCAGCAGCCAAGATGGCCTTATCCAAGAGACCCAGTACTTC.

This chain links TRBV2 with TRBJ2-7; TRBD2 might be the D (6 bases). The CDR3 is made up of 16 amino acids. Germline-derived CDR1 and CDR2 are SNHLY and FYNNEI. Trimming cost V 7 bases and J 2 bases, with 21 bases left between them. The CDR3 nucleotides read TGTGCCAGCACCCTCCGCGGGGAGGTCAAAACCTACGAGCAGTACTTC. This sequence encodes CASTLRGEVKTYEQYF.

By sample share, this clone is medium-sized. The chain is built from TRBV5-4 and TRBJ1-4; D may be TRBD1 (6 bases). The germline V gene has CDR1 SGHNT and CDR2 YYREEE (reference sequence). V shed 2 bases and J shed 8 bases, with 10 bases lying between them. This CDR3 has 13 residues. For the CDR3, the DNA is TGTGCCAGCAGCTTAGACAGGAGCGAAAAACTGTTTTTT. Translated, it gives CASSLDRSEKLFF.

This clone was seen a single time. The chain recombines TRBV29-1 with TRBJ1-5, with 8 bases that match TRBD1. Germline V lookup: CDR1 SQVTM, CDR2 ANQGSEA. V gave up 3 bases and J gave up 2 bases; unmatched junction bases: 0. The CDR3 spans 13 residues. The CDR3 reads CSVETGGNQPQHF. The CDR3 nucleotides are TGCAGCGTTGAGACAGGGGGCAATCAGCCCCAGCATTTT. Complete variable domain (other parts from reference TRBV29-1 and TRBJ1-5): SAVISQKPSRDICQRGTSLTIQCQVDSQVTMMFWYRQQPGQSLTLIATANQGSEATYESGFVIDKFPISRPNLTFSTLTVSNMSPEDSSIYLCSVETGGNQPQHFGDGTRLSIL.

This clone is a singleton in its sample. This sequence joins TRBV12-5 and TRBJ2-3, with 12 bases that match TRBD2. V was clipped by 4 bases and J by 3 bases; unmatched bases: 5. Germline CDR1 is LGHNT and CDR2 is FRNRAP. This CDR3 region has 16 residues. CDR3 residues: CASGSSGRAGTDTQYF. The CDR3 DNA follows: TGTGCTAGTGGTTCTAGCGGGAGGGCCGGAACAGATACGCAGTATTTT.

V is TRBV6-5 and J is TRBJ2-1; 8 bases align to TRBD1. Germline-derived CDR1 and CDR2 are MNHEY and SVGAGI. There are 16 residues in the CDR3. J gave up 5 bases and V 0 bases, and 6 bases lay outside the gene matches. In nucleotides, the CDR3 is TGTGCCAGCAGTTACTCAGGCAGGGGGCAGGACAATGAGCAGTTCTTC. Its protein is CASSYSGRGQDNEQFF.

The V call is TRBV19, the J call TRBJ2-1; D uncertain. Germline V gene sequence: CDR1 LNHDA, CDR2 SQIVND (reference sequence). This CDR3 region has 15 residues. V was clipped by 3 bases and J by 2 bases, with 11 bases between them. CDR3 residues: CASSIPTEPYNEQFF. Written as DNA, the CDR3 is TGTGCCAGTAGTATCCCGACTGAGCCCTACAATGAGCAGTTCTTC.

The V gene is TRBV5-1, the J gene TRBJ2-5; TRBD2 aligns across 10 bases. Germline V gene lookup returns CDR1 SGHRS and CDR2 YFSETQ. This CDR3 is built from 15 residues. V lost 0 bases to trimming and J lost 3 bases; unmatched junction nucleotides: 2. The CDR3 nucleotides are TGCGCCAGCAGCTTGGGACTAGCGGGCGAAGAGACCCAGTACTTC. Translation: CASSLGLAGEETQYF.

The chain employs TRBV11-2 and TRBJ1-1; D is ambiguous. The CDR3 is made up of 15 amino acids. The V and J ends lost 5 bases and 0 bases respectively, with 13 bases between them. Looked up from germline, CDR1 is SGHAT and CDR2 is FQNNGV. CDR3 sequence: CASSRTAVMNTEAFF. DNA for the CDR3: TGTGCCAGCAGCCGCACAGCGGTTATGAACACTGAAGCTTTCTTT.

The chain is built from TRBV5-8 and TRBJ1-5; a possible D gene is TRBD1 (5 bases). The germline V gene encodes CDR1 SGHTS and CDR2 YDEGEE. The CDR3 covers 15 residues. Trimming pared 4 bases from V and 3 bases from J, leaving 14 bases between. The CDR3 coding sequence is TGTGCCAGCAGCCCCGGCAGGGTGAACAATCAGCCCCAGCATTTT. This gives the protein CASSPGRVNNQPQHF.

The chain has TRBV2 and TRBJ2-7, with a tentative D call TRBD2 (6 bases). Trimming left V 6 bases short and J 2 bases short, with 11 bases between. Germline V lookup: CDR1 SNHLY, CDR2 FYNNEI. The CDR3 totals 13 residues. The CDR3 DNA reads TGTGCCAGCAGAGTTAGCGGAACCTACGAGCAGTACTTC. Translated: CASRVSGTYEQYF. The variable domain in full, completed from reference TRBV2 and TRBJ2-7, reads EPEVTQTPSHQVTQMGQEVILRCVPISNHLYFYWYRQILGQKVEFLVSFYNNEISEKSEIFDDQFSVERPDGSNFTLKIRSTKLEDSAMYFCASRVSGTYEQYFGPGTRLTVT.

The rearrangement uses TRBV29-1 and TRBJ2-1; weak D call: TRBD2 (6 bases). The V and J ends lost 3 bases and 1 base respectively, with 13 bases between them. The CDR3 has 15 residues. CDR1 and CDR2 from the germline V gene are SQVTM and ANQGSEA. This CDR3 is CSVDGAGDSYNEQFF. DNA of the CDR3: TGCAGCGTTGATGGAGCGGGTGATTCCTACAATGAGCAGTTCTTC.

V usage is TRBV6-6 and J usage is TRBJ2-7; tentatively, D is TRBD2 (6 bases). The germline V gene has CDR1 MNHNY and CDR2 SVGAGI (reference sequence). Trimming shortened V by 7 bases and J by 3 bases, and 16 bases separated the two germline ends. The CDR3 runs 14 residues. CDR3 in amino acids: CASTQTSSLYEQYF. In nucleotides, the CDR3 is TGTGCCAGCACCCAGACTAGTTCTCTCTACGAGCAGTACTTC.

The chain uses TRBV5-1 and TRBJ1-2; D may be TRBD1 (6 bases). Trimming pared 5 bases from V and 3 bases from J, leaving 11 bases between. The V gene's germline CDR1 is SGHRS and CDR2 YFSETQ. The CDR3 contains 13 residues. The CDR3 coding sequence is TGCGCCAGCAGTGAAGAGGGGGACTATGGCTACACCTTC. This gives the protein CASSEEGDYGYTF.

The V gene is TRBV15, the J gene TRBJ2-2; a weak D match, TRBD2 (6 bases). CDR3 length: 16 residues. Trimming stripped 0 bases from V and 5 bases from J, with 13 bases between. Germline assignment: CDR1 LNHNV and CDR2 YYDKDF (reference sequence). The CDR3 reads CATSRDISGRTGELFF. DNA of the CDR3: TGTGCCACCAGCAGAGATATTAGCGGCCGAACCGGGGAGCTGTTTTTT.

This chain uses TRBV19 with TRBJ1-5; TRBD1 is a possible D gene (6 bases). V shed 7 bases and J shed 3 bases, with 19 bases lying between them. The CDR3 runs 16 residues. Germline V gene data show CDR1 as LNHDA and CDR2 as SQIVND (reference sequence). Written as DNA, the CDR3 is TGTGCCAGTAAGCCGACTACAGGGCTTGTCAATCAGCCCCAGCATTTT. Encoded protein: CASKPTTGLVNQPQHF.

The chain is built from TRBV18 and TRBJ1-1; D unclear. The germline CDR1 and CDR2 sequences are KGHSH and LQKENI. The CDR3 is 12 amino acids. Trimming left V 3 bases short and J 7 bases short, with 9 bases between. For the CDR3, the DNA is TGTGCCAGCTCACCCTCCCAGTTTGAAGCTTTCTTT. This encodes CASSPSQFEAFF.

This clone was counted between two and nine times. The chain combines TRBV11-2 with TRBJ1-1; 12 positions agree with TRBD1. Trimming at V came to 5 bases and at J to 8 bases, leaving 6 bases not matched to a gene. Germline values: CDR1 SGHAT, CDR2 FQNNGV. The CDR3 covers 14 residues. The CDR3 loop reads CASSLGTGGREAFF. Here the CDR3 DNA reads TGTGCCAGCAGCCTGGGGACAGGGGGCAGGGAAGCTTTCTTT.

The J gene is TRBJ2-3, the V gene TRBV24-1; a possible D gene is TRBD1 (5 bases). Germline lookup yields CDR1 KGHDR and CDR2 SFDVKD. Trimming pared 5 bases from V and 4 bases from J, leaving 9 bases between. This CDR3 has 13 residues. CDR3 nucleotides: TGTGCCACCAGTGTGCAGGGTTCAGATACGCAGTATTTT. It is translated as CATSVQGSDTQYF.

This chain connects TRBV29-1 to TRBJ2-1; 11 bases map to TRBD1. The germline V gene encodes CDR1 SQVTM and CDR2 ANQGSEA. The V segment lost 5 bases and the J segment 6 bases; nucleotides outside the gene matches: 6. The CDR3 extends over 14 amino acids. The CDR3 reads CSVSTGTGGNEQFF. The CDR3, as DNA: TGCAGCGTTTCTACCGGGACAGGGGGCAATGAGCAGTTCTTC.

This clone was seen only a few times. The chain links TRBV2 to TRBJ1-5; D is possibly TRBD1 (6 bases). Trimming stripped 6 bases from V and 5 bases from J, with 14 bases between. From germline, CDR1 is SNHLY and CDR2 FYNNEI. This CDR3 is built from 14 residues. CDR3 nucleotide sequence: TGTGCCAGCAGCTTCCGGGACAACGATCAGCCCCAGCATTTT. It yields the protein CASSFRDNDQPQHF.

V and J are TRBV4-2 and TRBJ2-5; 12 bases agree with TRBD2. The CDR3 extends over 17 amino acids. Germline V lookup: CDR1 LGHNA, CDR2 YNFKEQ. The V and J ends lost 1 base and 5 bases, in that order; junction bases with no gene match: 8. In DNA form, the CDR3 reads TGTGCCAGCAGCCAAGTTCCTAGCGGGAGGGCCGGGGAGACCCAGTACTTC. This translates into CASSQVPSGRAGETQYF.

This sequence joins TRBV7-2 and TRBJ1-2; 7 bases agree with TRBD1. Germline V gene sequence: CDR1 SGHTA, CDR2 FQGNSA. CDR3 length equals 16 residues. V lost 4 bases to trimming and J lost 0 bases; unmatched junction nucleotides: 8. CDR3 in amino acids: CASSSSTGTTNYGYTF. In DNA form, the CDR3 reads TGTGCCAGCAGCTCCTCGACAGGGACGACTAACTATGGCTACACCTTC.